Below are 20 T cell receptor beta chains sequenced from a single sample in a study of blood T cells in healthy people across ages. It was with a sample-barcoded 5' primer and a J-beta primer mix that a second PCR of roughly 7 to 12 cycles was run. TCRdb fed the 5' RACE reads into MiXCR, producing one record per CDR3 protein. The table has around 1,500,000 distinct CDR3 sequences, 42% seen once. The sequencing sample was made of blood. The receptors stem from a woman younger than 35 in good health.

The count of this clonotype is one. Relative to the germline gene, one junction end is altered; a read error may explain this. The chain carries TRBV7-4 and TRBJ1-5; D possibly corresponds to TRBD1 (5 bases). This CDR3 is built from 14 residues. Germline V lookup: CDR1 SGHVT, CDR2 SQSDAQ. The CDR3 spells CTSSKTAPHQPQHF. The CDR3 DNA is TGTACCAGCAGCAAGACAGCCCCCCATCAGCCCCAGCATTTT.

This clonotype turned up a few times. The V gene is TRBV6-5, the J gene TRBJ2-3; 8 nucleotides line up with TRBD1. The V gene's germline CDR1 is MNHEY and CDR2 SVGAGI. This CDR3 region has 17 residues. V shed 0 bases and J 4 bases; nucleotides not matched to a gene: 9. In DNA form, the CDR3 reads TGTGCCAGCAGTTACTCCTGGACAGGGAGAAATGCAGATACGCAGTATTTT. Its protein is CASSYSWTGRNADTQYF.

The CDR3 is CASSQYREAKNIQYF. DNA of the CDR3: TGTGCCAGCAGCCAATACAGGGAGGCCAAAAACATTCAGTACTTC. J is TRBJ2-4 and V is TRBV11-2; possible D gene TRBD1, 6 bases. V gave up 5 bases and J gave up 1 base, with 12 bases separating them. Germline V gives CDR1 SGHAT, CDR2 FQNNGV. The CDR3 runs 15 residues.

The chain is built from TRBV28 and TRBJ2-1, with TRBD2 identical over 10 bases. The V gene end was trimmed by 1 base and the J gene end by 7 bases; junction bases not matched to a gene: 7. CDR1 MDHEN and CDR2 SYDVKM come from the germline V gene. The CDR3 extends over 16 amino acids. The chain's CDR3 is CASSLSPAGGQNEQFF. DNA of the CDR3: TGTGCCAGCAGTTTATCCCCAGCGGGAGGGCAGAATGAGCAGTTCTTC.

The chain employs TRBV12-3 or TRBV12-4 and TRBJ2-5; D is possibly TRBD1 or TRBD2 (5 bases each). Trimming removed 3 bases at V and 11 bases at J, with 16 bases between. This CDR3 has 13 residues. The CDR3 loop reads CASSFGGWNEQYF. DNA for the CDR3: TGTGCCAGCAGTTTTGGGGGTTGGAATGAGCAGTACTTC.

CDR3 sequence (DNA): TGTGCCAGCAGTTTAGGTGTCACTCAGGGGGCTAGCACAGATACGCAGTATTTT. It specifies CASSLGVTQGASTDTQYF. This chain connects TRBV12-3 or TRBV12-4 to TRBJ2-3; TRBD1 agrees at 8 bases. CDR3 length equals 18 residues. V lost 1 base to trimming and J lost 0 bases; unmatched junction nucleotides: 9.

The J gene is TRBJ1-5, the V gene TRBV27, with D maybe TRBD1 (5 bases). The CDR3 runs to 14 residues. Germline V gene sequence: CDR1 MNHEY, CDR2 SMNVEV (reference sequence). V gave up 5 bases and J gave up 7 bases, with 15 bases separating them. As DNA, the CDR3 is TGTGCCAGCAGTGTCCTGGGGGAAGAGCAGCCCCAGCATTTT. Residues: CASSVLGEEQPQHF.

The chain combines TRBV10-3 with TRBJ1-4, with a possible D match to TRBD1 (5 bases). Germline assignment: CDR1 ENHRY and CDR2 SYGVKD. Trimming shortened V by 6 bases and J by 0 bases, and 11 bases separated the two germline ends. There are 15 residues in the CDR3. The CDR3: CAISDSTSTNEKLFF. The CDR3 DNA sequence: TGTGCCATCAGCGACAGCACCTCAACTAATGAAAAACTGTTTTTT.

CDR3 coding DNA: TGTGCCAGCAGCGTAGGTTCCGGGGAGCTGTTTTTT. Translation: CASSVGSGELFF. The chain uses TRBV9 and TRBJ2-2; D is unclear. The germline V gene has CDR1 SGDLS and CDR2 YYNGEE. The CDR3 covers 12 residues. Deletions cut 0 bases from V and 6 bases from J, with 3 bases between.

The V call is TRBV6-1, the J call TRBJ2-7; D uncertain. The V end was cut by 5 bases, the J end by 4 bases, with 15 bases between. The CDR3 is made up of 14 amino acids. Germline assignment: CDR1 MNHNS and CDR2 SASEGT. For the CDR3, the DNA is TGTGCCAGCAGTCGGAGCCGCGCTGCTTACGAGCAGTACTTC. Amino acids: CASSRSRAAYEQYF.

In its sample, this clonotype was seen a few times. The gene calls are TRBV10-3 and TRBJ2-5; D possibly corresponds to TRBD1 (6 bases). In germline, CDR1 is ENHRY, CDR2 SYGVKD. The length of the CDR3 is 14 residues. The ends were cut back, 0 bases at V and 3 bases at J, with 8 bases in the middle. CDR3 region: CAISESNREETQYF. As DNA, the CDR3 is TGTGCCATCAGTGAGTCGAACAGGGAAGAGACCCAGTACTTC.

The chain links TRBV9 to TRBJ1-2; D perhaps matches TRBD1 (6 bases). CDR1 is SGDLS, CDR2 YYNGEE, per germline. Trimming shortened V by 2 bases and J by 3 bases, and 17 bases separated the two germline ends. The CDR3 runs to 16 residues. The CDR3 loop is CASSVSGAGQDYGYTF. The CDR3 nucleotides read TGTGCCAGCAGCGTTTCAGGTGCGGGACAAGACTATGGCTACACCTTC. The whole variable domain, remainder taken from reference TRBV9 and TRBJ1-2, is DSGVTQTPKHLITATGQRVTLRCSPRSGDLSVYWYQQSLDQGLQFLIQYYNGEERAKGNILERFSAQQFPDLHSELNLSSLELGDSALYFCASSVSGAGQDYGYTFGSGTRLTVV.

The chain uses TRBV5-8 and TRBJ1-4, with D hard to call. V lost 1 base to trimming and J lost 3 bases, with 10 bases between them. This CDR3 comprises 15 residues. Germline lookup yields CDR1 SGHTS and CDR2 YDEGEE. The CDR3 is CASSLMGNANEKLFF. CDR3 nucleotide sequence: TGTGCCAGCAGCTTGATGGGGAATGCTAATGAAAAACTGTTTTTT. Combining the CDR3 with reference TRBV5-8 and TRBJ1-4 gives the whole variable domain EAGVTQSPTHLIKTRGQQATLRCSPISGHTSVYWYQQALGLGLQFLLWYDEGEERNRGNFPPRFSGRQFPNYSSELNVNALELEDSALYLCASSLMGNANEKLFFGSGTQLSVL.

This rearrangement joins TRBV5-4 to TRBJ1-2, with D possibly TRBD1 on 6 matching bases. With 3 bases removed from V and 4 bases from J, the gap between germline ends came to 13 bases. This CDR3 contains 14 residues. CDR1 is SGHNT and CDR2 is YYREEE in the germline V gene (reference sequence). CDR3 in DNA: TGTGCCAGCAGCTCAGAACAGGACAGCTATGGCTACACCTTC. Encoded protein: CASSSEQDSYGYTF.

In nucleotides, the CDR3 is TGTGCCAGCAGTTACTCGACTGGAGGACGAGGGCCAAGGGATACGCAGTATTTT. Translated: CASSYSTGGRGPRDTQYF. The rearrangement uses TRBV6-2 or TRBV6-3 and TRBJ2-3; D may be TRBD2 (5 bases). CDR3 length: 18 residues. The ends were cut back, 0 bases at V and 6 bases at J, with 22 bases in the middle. CDR1 is MNHEY, CDR2 SVGEGT, per germline.

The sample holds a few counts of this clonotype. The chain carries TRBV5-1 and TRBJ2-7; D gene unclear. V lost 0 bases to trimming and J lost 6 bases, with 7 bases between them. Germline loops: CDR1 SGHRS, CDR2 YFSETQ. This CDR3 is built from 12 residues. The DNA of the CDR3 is TGCGCCAGCAGCTTGGATGGGCCCGAGCAGTACTTC. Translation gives CASSLDGPEQYF.

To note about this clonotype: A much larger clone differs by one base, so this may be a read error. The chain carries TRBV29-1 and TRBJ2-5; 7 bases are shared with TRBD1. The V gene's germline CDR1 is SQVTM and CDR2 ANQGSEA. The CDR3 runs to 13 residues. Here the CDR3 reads CRLRTGKQETQYF. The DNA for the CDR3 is TGCAGATTGAGGACAGGCAAACAAGAGACCCAGTACTTC.

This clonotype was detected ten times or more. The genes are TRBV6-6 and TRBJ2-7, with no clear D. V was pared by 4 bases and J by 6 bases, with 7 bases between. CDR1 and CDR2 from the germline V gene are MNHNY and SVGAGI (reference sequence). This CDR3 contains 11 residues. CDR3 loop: CASSSEGEQYF. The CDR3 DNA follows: TGTGCCAGCAGTTCTGAAGGCGAGCAGTACTTC.

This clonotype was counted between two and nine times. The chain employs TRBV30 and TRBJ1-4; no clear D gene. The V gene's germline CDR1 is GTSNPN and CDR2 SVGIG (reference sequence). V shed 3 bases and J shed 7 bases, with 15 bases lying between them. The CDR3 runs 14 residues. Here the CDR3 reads CAWRPPGVAEKLFF. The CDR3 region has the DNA TGTGCCTGGAGGCCCCCCGGAGTTGCTGAAAAACTGTTTTTT.

CDR3 in DNA: TGTGCCAGAAGAGGACAGGGGGCGGTCAATGAGCAGTTCTTC. The encoded protein is CARRGQGAVNEQFF. The chain carries TRBV2 and TRBJ2-1; 11 bases are shared with TRBD1. The CDR3 runs to 14 residues. The germline gives CDR1 SNHLY, CDR2 FYNNEI. With V trimmed by 9 bases and J by 6 bases, 7 bases remained unmatched.